Each of the 2 T cell receptor beta chains below was sequenced from the same sample in a study of blood T cells in healthy people across ages. A second 7 to 11 cycle PCR used barcoded and J-beta primers. A single record per CDR3 protein comes from TCRdb applying MiXCR to the 5' RACE reads. The sample includes 1.5 million to 2 million distinct CDR3 sequences, roughly 30% of them seen just once. Material: blood. Receptor source: a woman younger than 45 in good health.

The gene calls are TRBV3-1 and TRBJ2-3; TRBD2 agrees at 9 bases. J gave up 6 bases and V 1 base, and 8 bases lay outside the gene matches. In germline, CDR1 is LGHDT, CDR2 YNNKEL (reference sequence). CDR3 size: 16 residues. CDR3 amino acids: CASSQVGSGSADTQYF. The CDR3, as DNA: TGTGCCAGCAGCCAAGTGGGTAGCGGGAGCGCGGATACGCAGTATTTT.

V and J are TRBV7-9 and TRBJ2-5, with D unresolved. This CDR3 has 18 amino acids. Trimming took 2 bases from V and 0 from J, leaving 19 bases between them. CDR1 is SEHNR and CDR2 is FQNEAQ in the germline V gene (reference sequence). CDR3 nucleotides: TGTGCCAGCAGCTTATATCCCACTATCTCGCCGTACCAAGAGACCCAGTACTTC. It encodes CASSLYPTISPYQETQYF.